This TCR beta chain was captured by sequencing in a study of CD8+CD57+ T cells in acquired aplastic anemia. The CDR3 is made up of 16 amino acids. V was clipped by 0 bases and J by 8 bases; unmatched bases: 9. Germline loops: CDR1 MDHEN, CDR2 SYDVKM. Those patients picked for sequencing had displayed CD8+CD57+ cell expansion on flow cytometry. The TCR beta profiling, which covered VDJ combination and CDR3 sequence, was carried out using genomic DNA as the template. TCRdb re-called the reads through MiXCR, storing one row per CDR3 protein. Among over 150,000 distinct CDR3 sequences listed, about 48% were seen once.

This chain joins TRBV28 and TRBJ1-4, with TRBD1 matching 7 bases. The sequence derives from a human donor with aplastic anemia. The sequencing sample was made of sorted CD4+, CD8+, or CD8+CD57+ T cells (not recorded which) from PBMCs. CDR3 bases: TGTGCCAGCAGTTTATGGACAGGGTGGTTCGTCGAAAAACTGTTTTTT. Encoded protein: CASSLWTGWFVEKLFF.